Below, 22 T cell receptor beta chains from the same sample are listed, as sequenced in a study of blood T cell repertoires in COVID-19. TCRdb keeps only in-frame clones here, not all; method: immunoSEQ multiplex PCR. The sample includes under 250,000 clones, around four fifths of them seen just once. Sequenced: peripheral blood. The receptor set was obtained from a man aged 40-49 years with active or convalescent COVID-19.

The rearrangement joins TRBV5-8 to TRBJ2-7; 9 positions match TRBD2. V shed 7 bases and J 4 bases; nucleotides not matched to a gene: 6. This CDR3 region has 13 residues. CDR1 and CDR2 from the germline V gene are SGHTS and YDEGEE. CDR3 amino acids: CASDVAGEYEQYF. The CDR3 DNA reads TGTGCCAGCGATGTAGCGGGAGAATACGAGCAGTACTTC.

The rearrangement links TRBV28 to TRBJ1-5; TRBD1 aligns across 8 bases. The germline V gene has CDR1 MDHEN and CDR2 SYDVKM. This CDR3 has 14 amino acids. V was clipped by 6 bases and J by 1 base; unmatched bases: 2. The chain's CDR3 is CASRWTGSNQPQHF. DNA for the CDR3: TGTGCCAGCAGGTGGACAGGGAGCAATCAGCCCCAGCATTTT.

This clone was seen a few times. V and J are TRBV2 and TRBJ1-2; the D is unclear. The germline V and J ends were trimmed by 3 bases and 0 bases, with 8 bases remaining between them. The CDR3 has 14 amino acids. The germline V gene has CDR1 SNHLY and CDR2 FYNNEI. The CDR3 coding sequence is TGTGCCAGCAGTGAGGGAGCTCCTAACTATGGCTACACCTTC. Translation: CASSEGAPNYGYTF.

The V call is TRBV24-1, the J call TRBJ1-5; 8 bases map to TRBD1. V shed 12 bases, J shed 4 bases, and the junction held 10 bases outside the gene matches. The CDR3 runs 14 residues. Germline CDR1 reads KGHDR; CDR2 reads SFDVKD. The CDR3 protein is CAVQGGRVNQPQHF. The CDR3 DNA sequence: TGTGCCGTACAGGGGGGCCGGGTAAATCAGCCCCAGCATTTT.

The chain is built from TRBV6-6 and TRBJ1-2; D unresolved. Germline CDR1 MNHNY, CDR2 SVGAGI (reference sequence). The length of the CDR3 is 14 residues. V lost 4 bases to trimming and J lost 8 bases, with 17 bases between them. The CDR3 DNA reads TGTGCCAGCAGTTCAACCGACACCGTACGGGGCTACACCTTC. This codes for CASSSTDTVRGYTF.

The chain links TRBV6-5 to TRBJ1-2, with 9 bases matching TRBD1. V gave up 2 bases and J gave up 6 bases; unmatched junction bases: 4. The CDR3 is 14 residues long. CDR1 is MNHEY and CDR2 is SVGAGI in the germline V gene. CDR3 in DNA: TGTGCCAGCAGTTACGGACAGGGGAGTAATGGCTACACCTTC. This translates into CASSYGQGSNGYTF.

V and J are TRBV7-3 and TRBJ2-1; TRBD1 matches at 10 bases. V shed 5 bases, J shed 6 bases, and the junction held 4 bases outside the gene matches. Looked up from germline, CDR1 is SGHTA and CDR2 is FQGTGA. There are 14 residues in the CDR3. In DNA form, the CDR3 reads TGTGCCAGCAGCCCCCGGGACAGGGGCAATGAGCAGTTCTTC. Translated, it gives CASSPRDRGNEQFF. The full variable domain, rest sourced from reference TRBV7-3 and TRBJ2-1, is GAGVSQTPSNKVTEKGKYVELRCDPISGHTALYWYRQSLGQGPEFLIYFQGTGAADDSGLPNDRFFAVRPEGSVSTLKIQRTERGDSAVYLCASSPRDRGNEQFFGPGTRLTVL.

V and J are TRBV7-2 and TRBJ2-5, with 7 nucleotides matching TRBD1. With 5 bases clipped from V and 5 bases from J, the junction kept 14 bases outside the gene matches. CDR1 is SGHTA and CDR2 is FQGNSA in the germline V gene. The CDR3 covers 16 residues. The CDR3: CASSPPPGQTVETQYF. Written as DNA, the CDR3 is TGTGCCAGCAGCCCCCCTCCGGGACAGACAGTGGAGACCCAGTACTTC. Together with reference TRBV7-2 and TRBJ2-5, the CDR3 gives the full variable domain: GAGVSQSPSNKVTEKGKDVELRCDPISGHTALYWYRQSLGQGLEFLIYFQGNSAPDKSGLPSDRFSAERTGGSVSTLTIQRTQQEDSAVYLCASSPPPGQTVETQYFGPGTRLLVL.

V is TRBV7-2 and J is TRBJ1-4, with a weak D call TRBD1 (5 bases). The length of the CDR3 is 14 residues. Trimming took off 3 bases at V and 4 bases at J, with 9 bases between the two ends. CDR1 and CDR2 from the germline V gene are SGHTA and FQGNSA. CDR3 in DNA: TGTGCCAGCAGCTTGGGGGGTATTAATGAAAAACTGTTTTTT. Translated, it gives CASSLGGINEKLFF.

There are a few counts of this clone. The chain joins TRBV10-2 to TRBJ1-5, with TRBD1 matching over 8 bases. The CDR3 covers 15 residues. From germline, CDR1 is WSHSY and CDR2 SAAADI. V lost 2 bases to trimming and J lost 4 bases; unmatched junction nucleotides: 4. The CDR3 protein is CASSENGQGNQPQHF. CDR3 nucleotide sequence: TGCGCCAGCAGTGAGAACGGACAGGGTAATCAGCCCCAGCATTTT.

The J gene is TRBJ1-2, the V gene TRBV19; perhaps TRBD1 as D (6 bases). Trimming stripped 7 bases from V and 8 bases from J, with 23 bases between. The CDR3 totals 15 residues. Germline V gene sequence: CDR1 LNHDA, CDR2 SQIVND (reference sequence). The CDR3 loop is CASIGSGQTAGGYTF. The CDR3 bases are TGTGCCAGTATTGGGTCGGGACAAACCGCTGGGGGCTACACCTTC.

This clone came up a few times. The chain links TRBV7-8 to TRBJ1-2; 9 bases are a match to TRBD1. V was pared by 5 bases and J by 0 bases, with 4 bases of the junction left unmatched. Germline CDR1 and CDR2: SGHVS and FQNEAQ. CDR3 length equals 15 residues. Written as DNA, the CDR3 is TGTGCCAGCAGCGAGGACAGGGGAGCTAACTATGGCTACACCTTC. The encoded protein is CASSEDRGANYGYTF.

The chain joins TRBV5-1 to TRBJ2-2; 15 bases agree with TRBD2. Germline V gene lookup returns CDR1 SGHRS and CDR2 YFSETQ. The J segment lost 2 bases and the V segment lost 3 bases, leaving 8 bases of the junction unmatched. The CDR3 totals 19 residues. CDR3 amino acids: CASSYGLAGGSLNTGELFF. In nucleotides, the CDR3 is TGCGCCAGCAGCTATGGACTAGCGGGAGGGTCCCTTAACACCGGGGAGCTGTTTTTT.

This chain joins TRBV4-1 and TRBJ2-1; 10 positions agree with TRBD2. Germline CDR1 MGHRA, CDR2 YSYEKL. With 4 bases clipped from V and 8 bases from J, the junction kept 14 bases outside the gene matches. This CDR3 has 17 residues. This chain's CDR3 is CASSPPLAGAVADEQFF. CDR3 in DNA: TGCGCCAGCAGCCCACCGCTAGCGGGAGCGGTCGCGGATGAGCAGTTCTTC.

This clone was seen only once. The chain joins TRBV6-7 to TRBJ2-4; D remains ambiguous. TRBV6-7 is assigned to the ORF class and has an uncertain function. V lost 8 bases, J lost 11 bases, and 13 bases lay in between. This CDR3 is 11 amino acids long. CDR3 nucleotide sequence: TGTGCCAGCCGATACACGCCCTTTCAGTACTTC. Amino acids: CASRYTPFQYF.

The chain is built from TRBV19 and TRBJ2-7; 7 positions match TRBD1. CDR3 length: 13 residues. Germline CDR1 and CDR2: LNHDA and SQIVND (reference sequence). The J segment lost 2 bases and the V segment lost 5 bases, leaving 3 bases of the junction unmatched. CDR3 in amino acids: CASSGDSPYEQYF. In DNA, the CDR3 is TGTGCCAGTAGTGGGGACAGCCCCTACGAGCAGTACTTC.

This sequence joins TRBV28 and TRBJ1-1; no definite D call. Trimming cost V 6 bases and J 3 bases, with 5 bases left between them. The CDR3 contains 11 residues. The V gene's germline CDR1 is MDHEN and CDR2 SYDVKM. The DNA for the CDR3 is TGTGCCAGCAGCCGTGACACTGAAGCTTTCTTT. It codes for CASSRDTEAFF. The complete variable domain, with remaining parts taken from reference TRBV28 and TRBJ1-1, reads DVKVTQSSRYLVKRTGEKVFLECVQDMDHENMFWYRQDPGLGLRLIYFSYDVKMKEKGDIPEGYSVSREKKERFSLILESASTNQTSMYLCASSRDTEAFFGQGTRLTVV.

This chain uses TRBV29-1 with TRBJ2-7, with 11 bases lining up with TRBD2. Trimming took 7 bases from V and 0 from J; bases not matched to a gene: 5. The CDR3 spans 14 residues. Germline V gene lookup returns CDR1 SQVTM and CDR2 ANQGSEA. The CDR3 coding sequence is TGCAGCGCCGAGACTAGCGGGAACTCCTACGAGCAGTACTTC. Translation gives CSAETSGNSYEQYF.

The rearrangement joins TRBV12-3 or TRBV12-4 to TRBJ1-2; tentatively, D is TRBD1 (5 bases). This CDR3 is built from 13 residues. V lost 3 bases, J lost 6 bases, and 11 bases lay in between. Here the CDR3 DNA reads TGTGCCAGCAGTTTCTTGGAGGGACATGGCTACACCTTC. Translated, it gives CASSFLEGHGYTF.

The gene calls are TRBV10-3 and TRBJ2-2, with D tentatively TRBD2 (6 bases). This CDR3 is 14 amino acids long. CDR1 is ENHRY, CDR2 SYGVKD, per germline. Trimming shortened V by 8 bases and J by 2 bases, and 12 bases separated the two germline ends. The CDR3 here is CAISSGTNTGELFF. The CDR3 coding sequence is TGTGCCATCTCATCCGGGACTAACACCGGGGAGCTGTTTTTT.

The genes are TRBV9 and TRBJ1-4; TRBD1 is a possible D gene (5 bases). Trimming pared 3 bases from V and 1 base from J, leaving 13 bases between. The CDR3 sequence is 16 residues long. The V gene's germline CDR1 is SGDLS and CDR2 YYNGEE. Here the CDR3 reads CASSEGQYRTNEKLFF. CDR3 in DNA: TGTGCCAGCAGCGAGGGGCAATACCGAACTAATGAAAAACTGTTTTTT.

The chain joins TRBV6-1 to TRBJ1-2; TRBD1 agrees at 9 bases. The CDR3 extends over 16 amino acids. Germline assignment: CDR1 MNHNS and CDR2 SASEGT. The J segment lost 0 bases and the V segment lost 2 bases, leaving 4 bases of the junction unmatched. This CDR3 is CASSEWDRAPNYGYTF. The DNA of the CDR3 is TGTGCCAGCAGTGAATGGGACAGGGCCCCTAACTATGGCTACACCTTC.